This TCR beta chain is from a study of OX40 agonist ivuxolimab in advanced cancers. Study information: Ivuxolimab, an antibody acting as an agonist of OX40 (CD134), was used to treat patients. The dose-escalation group included hepatocellular carcinoma, melanoma, renal cell carcinoma and head and neck cancer. About 40% of patients had received prior checkpoint inhibitor therapy.

Method: immunoSEQ multiplex PCR; TCRdb's copy keeps in-frame clones and lacks some. The sample lists about 50,000 clones; 65% to 85% were seen once. V dropped 4 bases and J dropped 0 bases, with 7 bases sitting between them. The CDR3 has 14 amino acids. Germline V CDR1 and CDR2: SGHNT, YENEEA. This rearrangement joins TRBV11-3 to TRBJ1-3; D not resolved. The sequence derives from an adult with an advanced solid tumor such as melanoma, head and neck, liver or kidney cancer. Sequenced here: CD4+ or CD8+ T cells sorted from blood, sampled in a trial of the OX40 agonist ivuxolimab. The CDR3 sequence is CASSSFVSGNTIYF. The CDR3 DNA reads as TGTGCCAGCAGCTCTTTCGTCTCTGGAAACACCATATATTTT.